The 9 T cell receptor beta chains below come from one sample, sequenced in a study of T cell clonality in common variable immunodeficiency. The protocol was immunoSEQ multiplex PCR, while the TCRdb copy is restricted to in-frame clones and leaves out a portion. The sample holds tens of thousands of clones, and no clone turns up only once. The sequenced sample consisted of peripheral blood mononuclear cells. These receptors were collected from a person aged 18-69 years in good health.

This clone was recorded at least ten times. The covered CDR3 bases are TGCGCCAGCAGCCACTCCTTCCGGGGAAACACCGGGGAG. Translating it yields CASSHSFRGNTGE. From start to end, the CDR3 is CASSHSFRGNTGELFF. This chain links TRBV5-1 with TRBJ2-2; the D gene is possibly TRBD2 (5 bases). Read coverage stops 3 residues before the CDR3 terminus; the germline J gene supplies the remainder. The CDR3 runs 16 residues. CDR1 and CDR2 (germline): SGHRS, YFSETQ. Trimming removed 4 bases at V and 2 bases at J, with 15 bases between.

As to this clone: The sequenced fragment ends 3 residues before the CDR3 boundary, so the rest is inferred from the germline J gene. The chain uses TRBV18 and TRBJ2-3, with TRBD2 matching over 8 bases. The trim removed 0 bases at V and 3 bases at J, leaving 5 bases unmatched. Germline CDR1 is KGHSH and CDR2 is LQKENI. The CDR3 sequence is 16 residues long. Partial CDR3 DNA: TGTGCCAGCTCACCACCGAGGGCGGGAGGAACAGATACG. As protein: CASSPPRAGGTDT. Given in full, the CDR3 is CASSPPRAGGTDTQYF.

This clone came up many times. The read ends 3 residues shy of where the CDR3 ends; the end is completed using the germline J gene. V and J are TRBV6-1 and TRBJ2-7; weak D call: TRBD1 (7 bases). The CDR3 spans 16 residues. Germline V gives CDR1 MNHNS, CDR2 SASEGT. V dropped 2 bases and J dropped 5 bases, with 19 bases sitting between them. CDR3 amino acids: CASSEIGGGVRNEQYF. The sequenced part of the CDR3 DNA is TGTGCCAGCAGTGAAATAGGAGGGGGCGTTAGGAACGAG.

In its sample, this clone is medium-sized (0.01 to 0.1%). Coverage ceases 3 residues before the CDR3 finishes, and the germline J gene fills in the end. The J gene is TRBJ2-6, the V gene TRBV13; 13 bases fit TRBD2. Germline V gene sequence: CDR1 PRHDT, CDR2 FYEKMQ (reference sequence). The CDR3 is 20 amino acids. Losses at the gene ends were 4 bases for V and 3 bases for J; bases not matched to a gene: 12. The part of the CDR3 DNA that was read is TGTGCCAGCAGCTCCCGGACTAGCGGGAGTTTTAATTTTGGGGCCAACGTC. Translation gives CASSSRTSGSFNFGANV. The whole CDR3 is CASSSRTSGSFNFGANVLTF.

This clone was recorded at least ten times. The sequence runs out 3 residues before the end of the CDR3; the remainder is reconstructed from the germline J gene. V usage is TRBV4-1 and J usage is TRBJ2-5; 10 bases match TRBD1. The J segment lost 5 bases and the V segment lost 0 bases, leaving 6 bases of the junction unmatched. Germline CDR1 and CDR2: MGHRA and YSYEKL. The CDR3 length is 16 residues. The CDR3 here is CASSQDPPGQGETQYF. The DNA read from the CDR3 is TGCGCCAGCAGCCAAGATCCTCCGGGACAGGGGGAGACC.

The table lists this clone with many counts. Read data end 3 residues before the CDR3 end; the end is taken from the germline J gene. The chain has TRBV20-1 and TRBJ1-4; 8 positions match TRBD1. Germline loops: CDR1 DFQATT, CDR2 SNEGSKA (reference sequence). V dropped 6 bases and J dropped 3; count of bases not matched to a gene: 15. This CDR3 comprises 17 residues. The CDR3 here is CSAVDRERVGANEKLFF. The CDR3 bases that were read are TGCAGTGCCGTGGACAGGGAAAGGGTCGGGGCTAATGAAAAA.

This clone was detected ten times or more. Coverage ceases 3 residues before the CDR3 finishes, and the germline J gene fills in the end. V and J are TRBV18 and TRBJ2-1; a weak D match, TRBD1 (6 bases). The germline CDR1 and CDR2 sequences are KGHSH and LQKENI. The V end was cut by 3 bases, the J end by 7 bases, with 10 bases between. There are 13 residues in the CDR3. The part of the CDR3 DNA that was read is TGTGCCAGCTCACCTAAAACAGGGAATGAG. Protein: CASSPKTGNE. The CDR3, in full, reads CASSPKTGNEQFF.

In its sample, this clone was seen many times. The CDR3 is cut off 3 residues early in the read; its end comes from the germline J gene. This chain joins TRBV19 and TRBJ1-2; D may be TRBD1 (6 bases). Trimming removed 3 bases from V and 7 bases from J, with 12 bases in between. The CDR3 runs to 13 residues. Germline V lookup: CDR1 LNHDA, CDR2 SQIVND (reference sequence). The DNA read from the CDR3 is TGTGCCAGTAGTATCCAACTCAGGGGTGGC. Translating it yields CASSIQLRGG. The complete CDR3 reads CASSIQLRGGYTF. Full variable domain (outside the CDR3, taken from reference TRBV19 and TRBJ1-2): DGGITQSPKYLFRKEGQNVTLSCEQNLNHDAMYWYRQDPGQGLRLIYYSQIVNDFQKGDIAEGYSVSREKKESFPLTVTSAQKNPTAFYLCASSIQLRGGYTFGSGTRLTVV.

This clone has ten or more counts. The read gets to within 3 residues of the CDR3 end, and the germline J gene fills in the rest. The chain is built from TRBV18 and TRBJ2-1, with 11 bases fitting TRBD2. Germline V CDR1 and CDR2: KGHSH, LQKENI. The CDR3 is made up of 15 amino acids. After removal of 6 bases from V and 0 bases from J, the junction contained 1 base not matched to a gene. The CDR3 reads CASSLAGGSYNEQFF. Incomplete CDR3 DNA: TGTGCCAGCTCTCTAGCGGGAGGCTCCTACAATGAG.